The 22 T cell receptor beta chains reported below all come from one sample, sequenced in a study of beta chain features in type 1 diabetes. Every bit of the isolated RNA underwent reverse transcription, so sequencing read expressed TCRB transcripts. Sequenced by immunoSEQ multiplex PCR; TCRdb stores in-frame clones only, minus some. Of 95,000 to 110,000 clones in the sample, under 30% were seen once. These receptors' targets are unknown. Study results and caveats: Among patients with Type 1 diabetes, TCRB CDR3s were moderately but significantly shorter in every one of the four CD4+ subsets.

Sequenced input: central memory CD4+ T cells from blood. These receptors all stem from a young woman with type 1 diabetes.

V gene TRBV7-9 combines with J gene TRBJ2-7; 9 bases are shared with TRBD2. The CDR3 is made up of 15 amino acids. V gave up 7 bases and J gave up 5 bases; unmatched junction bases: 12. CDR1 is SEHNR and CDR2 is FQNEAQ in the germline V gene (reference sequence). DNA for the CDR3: TGTGCCAGCAACCGACCGGGACTAGCTTCCGACGAGCAGTACTTC. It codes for CASNRPGLASDEQYF.

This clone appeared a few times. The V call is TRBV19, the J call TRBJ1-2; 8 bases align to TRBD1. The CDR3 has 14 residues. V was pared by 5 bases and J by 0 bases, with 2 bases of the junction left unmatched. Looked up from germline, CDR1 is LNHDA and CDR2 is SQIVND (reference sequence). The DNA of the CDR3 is TGTGCCAGTAGTTCAGGGGGCGCTAACTATGGCTACACCTTC. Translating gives CASSSGGANYGYTF.

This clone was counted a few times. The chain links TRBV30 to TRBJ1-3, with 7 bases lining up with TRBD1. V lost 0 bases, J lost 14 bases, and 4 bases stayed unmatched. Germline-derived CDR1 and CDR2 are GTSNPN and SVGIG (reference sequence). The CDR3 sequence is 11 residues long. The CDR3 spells CAWSVGGGLYF. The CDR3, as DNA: TGTGCCTGGAGTGTAGGGGGCGGATTATATTTT. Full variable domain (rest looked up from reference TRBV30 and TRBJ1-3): SQTIHQWPATLVQPVGSPLSLECTVEGTSNPNLYWYRQAAGRGLQLLFYSVGIGQISSEVPQNLSASRPQDRQFILSSKKLLLSDSGFYLCAWSVGGGLYFGEGSWLTVV.

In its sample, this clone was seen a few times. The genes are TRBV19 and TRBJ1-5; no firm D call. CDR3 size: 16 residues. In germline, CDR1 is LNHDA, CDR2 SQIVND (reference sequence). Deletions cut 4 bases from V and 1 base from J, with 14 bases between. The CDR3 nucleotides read TGTGCCAGTAGTAGATATCCCGGTGCGAGCAATCAGCCCCAGCATTTT. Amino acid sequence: CASSRYPGASNQPQHF. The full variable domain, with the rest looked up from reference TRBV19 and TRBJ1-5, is DGGITQSPKYLFRKEGQNVTLSCEQNLNHDAMYWYRQDPGQGLRLIYYSQIVNDFQKGDIAEGYSVSREKKESFPLTVTSAQKNPTAFYLCASSRYPGASNQPQHFGDGTRLSIL.

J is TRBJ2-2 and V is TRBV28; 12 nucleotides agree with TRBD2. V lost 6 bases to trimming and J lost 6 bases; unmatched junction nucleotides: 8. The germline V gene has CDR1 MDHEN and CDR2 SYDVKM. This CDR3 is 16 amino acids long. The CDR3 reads CASSILGLAGSGELFF. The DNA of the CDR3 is TGTGCCAGCAGCATACTAGGACTAGCGGGATCCGGGGAGCTGTTTTTT.

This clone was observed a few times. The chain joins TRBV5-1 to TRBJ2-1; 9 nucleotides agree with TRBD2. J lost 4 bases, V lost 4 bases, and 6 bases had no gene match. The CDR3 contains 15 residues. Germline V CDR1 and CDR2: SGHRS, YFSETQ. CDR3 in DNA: TGCGCCAGCAGCCGGACTAGCGAGAGATACAATGAGCAGTTCTTC. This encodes CASSRTSERYNEQFF.

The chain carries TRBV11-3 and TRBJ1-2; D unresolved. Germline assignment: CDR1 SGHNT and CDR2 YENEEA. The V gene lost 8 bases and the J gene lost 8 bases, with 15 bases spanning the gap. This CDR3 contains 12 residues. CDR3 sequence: CASSTNSRGYTF. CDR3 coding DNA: TGTGCCAGCTCAACCAACAGCAGGGGCTACACCTTC. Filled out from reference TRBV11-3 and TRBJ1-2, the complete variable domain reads EAGVVQSPRYKIIEKKQPVAFWCNPISGHNTLYWYLQNLGQGPELLIRYENEEAVDDSQLPKDRFSAERLKGVDSTLKIQPAELGDSAVYLCASSTNSRGYTFGSGTRLTVV.

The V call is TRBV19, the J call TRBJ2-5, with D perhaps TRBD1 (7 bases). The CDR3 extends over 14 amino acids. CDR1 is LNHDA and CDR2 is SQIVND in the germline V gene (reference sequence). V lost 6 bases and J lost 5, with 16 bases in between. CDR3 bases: TGTGCCAGTAGCCACAGGGGCGGGGCGGAGACCCAGTACTTC. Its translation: CASSHRGGAETQYF.

CDR3 DNA: TGTGCCAGTATTCGTGCCGGGACAGGGGACTCTGGGGCCAACGTCCTGACTTTC. Its translation is CASIRAGTGDSGANVLTF. The chain couples TRBV19 to TRBJ2-6; TRBD1 agrees at 10 bases. There are 18 residues in the CDR3. V was pared by 7 bases and J by 0 bases, with 9 bases of the junction left unmatched. CDR1 LNHDA and CDR2 SQIVND come from the germline V gene (reference sequence). Looking up the rest from reference TRBV19 and TRBJ2-6 gives the full variable domain: DGGITQSPKYLFRKEGQNVTLSCEQNLNHDAMYWYRQDPGQGLRLIYYSQIVNDFQKGDIAEGYSVSREKKESFPLTVTSAQKNPTAFYLCASIRAGTGDSGANVLTFGAGSRLTVL.

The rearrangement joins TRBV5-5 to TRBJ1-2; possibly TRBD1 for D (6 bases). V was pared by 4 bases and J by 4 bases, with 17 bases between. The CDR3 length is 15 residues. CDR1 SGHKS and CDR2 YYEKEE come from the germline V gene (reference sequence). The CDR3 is CASSSTGQAIYGYTF. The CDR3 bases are TGTGCCAGCAGCAGCACGGGACAAGCAATCTATGGCTACACCTTC. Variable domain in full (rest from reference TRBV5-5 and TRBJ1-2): DAGVTQSPTHLIKTRGQQVTLRCSPISGHKSVSWYQQVLGQGPQFIFQYYEKEERGRGNFPDRFSARQFPNYSSELNVNALLLGDSALYLCASSSTGQAIYGYTFGSGTRLTVV.

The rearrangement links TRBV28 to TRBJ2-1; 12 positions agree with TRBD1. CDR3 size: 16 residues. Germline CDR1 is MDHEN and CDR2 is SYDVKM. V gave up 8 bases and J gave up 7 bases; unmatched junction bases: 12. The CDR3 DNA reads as TGTGCCAGCCCACCATCCGGGACAGGGGGCAGGAATGAGCAGTTCTTC. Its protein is CASPPSGTGGRNEQFF.

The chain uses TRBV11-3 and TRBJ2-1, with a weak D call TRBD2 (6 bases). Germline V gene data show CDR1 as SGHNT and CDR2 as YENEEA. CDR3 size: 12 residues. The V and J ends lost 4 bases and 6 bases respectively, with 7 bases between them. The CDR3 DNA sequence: TGTGCCAGCAGCTCCGGGGGCAATGAGCAGTTCTTC. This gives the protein CASSSGGNEQFF.

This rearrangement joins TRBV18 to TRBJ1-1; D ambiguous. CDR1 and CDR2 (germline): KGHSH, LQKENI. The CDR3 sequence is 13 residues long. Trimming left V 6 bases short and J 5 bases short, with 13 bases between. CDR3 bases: TGTGCCAGCTCGCCGGACTGGGAGACTGAAGCTTTCTTT. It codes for CASSPDWETEAFF.

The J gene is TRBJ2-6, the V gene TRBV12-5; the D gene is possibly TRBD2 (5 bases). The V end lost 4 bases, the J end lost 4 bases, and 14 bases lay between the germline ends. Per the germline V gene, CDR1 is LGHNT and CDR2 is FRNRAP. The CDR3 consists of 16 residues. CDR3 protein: CASGSTLAPGANVLTF. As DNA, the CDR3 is TGTGCTAGTGGTTCAACCCTAGCACCCGGGGCCAACGTCCTGACTTTC. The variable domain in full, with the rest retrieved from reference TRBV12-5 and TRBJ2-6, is DARVTQTPRHKVTEMGQEVTMRCQPILGHNTVFWYRQTMMQGLELLAYFRNRAPLDDSGMPKDRFSAEMPDATLATLKIQPSEPRDSAVYFCASGSTLAPGANVLTFGAGSRLTVL.

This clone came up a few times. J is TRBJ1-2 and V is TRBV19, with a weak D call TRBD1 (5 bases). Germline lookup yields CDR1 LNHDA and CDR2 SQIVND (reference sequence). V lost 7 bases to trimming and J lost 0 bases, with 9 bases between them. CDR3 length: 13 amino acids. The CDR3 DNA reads TGTGCCAGTAAACAGGTAGCTAACTATGGCTACACCTTC. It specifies CASKQVANYGYTF.

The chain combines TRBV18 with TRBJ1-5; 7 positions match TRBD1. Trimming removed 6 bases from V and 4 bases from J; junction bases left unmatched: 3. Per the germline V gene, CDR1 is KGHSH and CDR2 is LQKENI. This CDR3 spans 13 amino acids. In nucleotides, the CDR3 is TGTGCCAGCTCCTCGGACAGGAATCAGCCCCAGCATTTT. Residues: CASSSDRNQPQHF.

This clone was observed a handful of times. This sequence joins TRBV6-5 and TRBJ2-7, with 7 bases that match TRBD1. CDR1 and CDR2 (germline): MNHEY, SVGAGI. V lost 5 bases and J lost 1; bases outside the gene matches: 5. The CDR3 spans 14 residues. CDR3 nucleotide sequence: TGTGCCAGCAGTAAAACAGGGGCGTCCTACGAGCAGTACGTC. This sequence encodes CASSKTGASYEQYV.

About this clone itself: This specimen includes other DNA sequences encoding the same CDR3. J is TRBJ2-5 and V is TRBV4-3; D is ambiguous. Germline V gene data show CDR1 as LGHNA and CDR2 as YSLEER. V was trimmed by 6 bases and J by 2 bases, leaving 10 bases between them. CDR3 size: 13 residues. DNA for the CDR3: TGCGCCAGCAGTCTGACTCATCAAGAGACCCAGTACTTC. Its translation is CASSLTHQETQYF.

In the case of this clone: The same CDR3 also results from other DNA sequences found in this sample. CDR3 region: CAIRTENYEQYF. CDR3 nucleotide sequence: TGTGCCATTCGGACAGAAAACTACGAGCAGTACTTC. V gene TRBV10-3 combines with J gene TRBJ2-7, with D possibly being TRBD1 (6 bases). V was pared by 9 bases and J by 3 bases, with 12 bases between. The CDR3 is made up of 12 amino acids. Germline V CDR1 and CDR2: ENHRY, SYGVKD.

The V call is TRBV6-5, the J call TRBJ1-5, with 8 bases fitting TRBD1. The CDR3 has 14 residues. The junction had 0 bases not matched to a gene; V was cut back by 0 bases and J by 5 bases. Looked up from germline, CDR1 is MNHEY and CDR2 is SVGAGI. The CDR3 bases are TGTGCCAGCAGTTACTCGGACAGGGATCAGCCCCAGCATTTT. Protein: CASSYSDRDQPQHF.

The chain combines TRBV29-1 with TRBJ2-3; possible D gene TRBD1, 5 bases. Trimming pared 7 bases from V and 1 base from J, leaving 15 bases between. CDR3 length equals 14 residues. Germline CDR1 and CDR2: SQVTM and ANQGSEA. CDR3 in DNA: TGCAGCGCCCGAGACAGTCCTGGCACAGATACGCAGTATTTT. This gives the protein CSARDSPGTDTQYF.

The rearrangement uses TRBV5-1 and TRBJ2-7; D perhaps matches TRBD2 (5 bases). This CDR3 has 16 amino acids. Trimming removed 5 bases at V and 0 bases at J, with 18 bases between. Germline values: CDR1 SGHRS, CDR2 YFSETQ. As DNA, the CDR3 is TGCGCCAGCAGTTCCGACGGGCGGAGGAGCTCCTACGAGCAGTACTTC. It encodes CASSSDGRRSSYEQYF.